This passage covers 5 T cell receptor beta chains from one sample sequenced in a study of T cell responses to AZD1222 COVID-19 vaccine. Generated by immunoSEQ multiplex PCR, the TCRdb table keeps only in-frame clones and is missing some. The sample includes about 120,000 clones, 86% of them seen just once. The material sequenced was peripheral blood, taken 28 days after the second AZD1222 dose. These receptors were collected from an adult who received the AZD1222 COVID-19 vaccine.

The chain uses TRBV14 and TRBJ1-6; D may be TRBD1 (5 bases). V lost 4 bases and J 7 bases, leaving 17 bases between the germline ends. The CDR3 has 16 amino acids. Germline-derived CDR1 and CDR2 are SGHDN and FVKESK. The DNA for the CDR3 is TGTGCCAGCAGCCGTCACACAGGTTATTCCAATTCACCCCTCCACTTT. The encoded protein is CASSRHTGYSNSPLHF.

The chain couples TRBV7-6 to TRBJ2-3; 15 bases agree with TRBD2. The CDR3 runs 18 residues. J gave up 3 bases and V 3 bases, and 7 bases lay outside the gene matches. The germline V gene encodes CDR1 SGHVS and CDR2 FNYEAQ. CDR3 protein: CASSLTGTSGGRTDTQYF. For the CDR3, the DNA is TGTGCCAGCAGCTTGACCGGGACTAGCGGGGGGCGGACAGATACGCAGTATTTT.

This clone was counted once. CDR3 bases: TGTGCCAGCTCACCACTCGGAAGACAGGTGGGTGAGGCTTTCTTT. The encoded protein is CASSPLGRQVGEAFF. The V gene is TRBV18, the J gene TRBJ1-1; a possible D gene is TRBD1 (6 bases). The CDR3 is 15 residues long. Germline assignment: CDR1 KGHSH and CDR2 LQKENI. With 1 base removed from V and 11 bases from J, the gap between germline ends came to 20 bases.

The CDR3 is CASSLAWGTANEQFF. The DNA for the CDR3 is TGTGCCAGCAGCTTAGCCTGGGGTACCGCCAATGAGCAGTTCTTC. The chain employs TRBV7-9 and TRBJ2-1; the D is unclear. The germline gives CDR1 SEHNR, CDR2 FQNEAQ (reference sequence). This CDR3 has 15 amino acids. V was shortened by 0 bases and J by 6 bases, with 12 bases between the two germline ends. Looking up the rest from reference TRBV7-9 and TRBJ2-1 gives the full variable domain: DTGVSQNPRHKITKRGQNVTFRCDPISEHNRLYWYRQTLGQGPEFLTYFQNEAQLEKSRLLSDRFSAERPKGSFSTLEIQRTEQGDSAMYLCASSLAWGTANEQFFGPGTRLTVL.

This clone was seen just once. V and J are TRBV12-3 or TRBV12-4 and TRBJ1-5; no clear D. V was trimmed by 6 bases and J by 7 bases, leaving 10 bases between them. This CDR3 has 12 residues. CDR3 nucleotide sequence: TGTGCCAGCAGCCGAGGAGACCAGCCCCAGCATTTT. It translates to CASSRGDQPQHF.